This TCR beta chain was retrieved from a study of blood T cell repertoires in COVID-19. Study-level information: COVID-19 samples from acute and convalescent phases originated in the United States, Italy and Spain. PBMCs, B-cell-depleted T cells, or T cells provided the cDNA or gDNA that made up the material.

Participants were aged about 18 to 95 years, lived in roughly 25 US areas, and enrolled virtually. Categorization into cohorts depended on clinical history that participants reported. Profiling relied on immunoSEQ multiplex PCR, and the TCRdb table lists in-frame clones only, not all of them. Of about 210,000 clones in the sample, around 80% were seen once. Germline values: CDR1 SNHLY, CDR2 FYNNEI. The ends lost 1 base at V and 0 bases at J; junction bases unmatched: 12. The length of the CDR3 is 19 residues. The TCR originated in a man aged 30-40 years with acute COVID-19. Sequencing input: PBMCs or T cells enriched from blood (not recorded which). The chain links TRBV2 to TRBJ2-3; 8 bases agree with TRBD2. The CDR3 here is CASSEGTSGVGVSTDTQYF. DNA for the CDR3: TGTGCCAGCAGTGAAGGTACTAGCGGAGTTGGTGTAAGCACAGATACGCAGTATTTT.